In this sample, the clone carrying this TCR beta chain turned up a few times. The ends lost 4 bases at V and 1 base at J; junction bases unmatched: 9. The CDR3 is 16 amino acids. Germline CDR1 is MNHEY and CDR2 is SVGAGI. The authors' processing: Reference gene primer amplification yielded estimated nucleated cell counts. The protocol was immunoSEQ multiplex PCR, while the TCRdb copy is restricted to in-frame clones and leaves out a portion. The V and J calls and clone size are taken from that table; D and trimming were inferred from the DNA. The sample consists of around 100,000 clones, 65% to 75% of them appearing once. This entry comes from a study of blood T cell repertoires in COVID-19. Study-wide context: Donors in the United States, Italy and Spain gave samples during acute or convalescent COVID-19. In each case, the material was cDNA or gDNA derived from T cells, B-cell-depleted T cells, or PBMCs.

The sequence came from a man of 80 years or more with acute or convalescent COVID-19. The chain links TRBV6-5 to TRBJ1-1; 7 bases map to TRBD1. Sequenced: peripheral blood. The CDR3 DNA reads as TGTGCCAGCAGTTCAATGAAGACAGGGCGGAACACTGAAGCTTTCTTT. It yields the protein CASSSMKTGRNTEAFF.